This entry lists 14 T cell receptor beta chains sequenced from one sample in a study of cytomegalovirus exposure and HLA in healthy donors. PCR employed 60 Vbeta and 13 Jbeta primers. Assay used: immunoSEQ multiplex PCR; TCRdb lists only in-frame clones, some missing. The top ten hold roughly 3.4% of the sample, which has about 140,000 clones, approximately 78% seen once. Sequencing was carried out using PBMCs. These receptors were collected from a man younger than 30 in good health and CMV-seropositive.

The chain couples TRBV6-1 to TRBJ2-7; TRBD2 is a possible D gene (6 bases). The V gene lost 8 bases and the J gene lost 0 bases, with 11 bases spanning the gap. This CDR3 region has 13 residues. Germline V CDR1 and CDR2: MNHNS, SASEGT. CDR3 sequence reads: CASQEGSSYEQYF. CDR3 in DNA: TGTGCCAGCCAGGAGGGTAGCTCCTACGAGCAGTACTTC.

V gene TRBV29-1 combines with J gene TRBJ1-5; D is undetermined. With 6 bases removed from V and 7 bases from J, the gap between germline ends came to 13 bases. The CDR3 loop spans 12 amino acids. Germline CDR1 SQVTM, CDR2 ANQGSEA. The CDR3 sequence: CSVGEGRQPQHF. CDR3 DNA sequence: TGCAGCGTCGGGGAGGGAAGACAGCCCCAGCATTTT. The full variable domain, in which reference TRBV29-1 and TRBJ1-5 provide the parts outside the CDR3, is SAVISQKPSRDICQRGTSLTIQCQVDSQVTMMFWYRQQPGQSLTLIATANQGSEATYESGFVIDKFPISRPNLTFSTLTVSNMSPEDSSIYLCSVGEGRQPQHFGDGTRLSIL.

The chain combines TRBV11-2 with TRBJ1-4, with a tentative D call TRBD1 (6 bases). This CDR3 region has 14 residues. From germline, CDR1 is SGHAT and CDR2 FQNNGV. V was shortened by 5 bases and J by 5 bases, with 12 bases between the two germline ends. CDR3 protein: CASSGGGTNEKLFF. DNA of the CDR3: TGTGCCAGCAGCGGGGGCGGCACGAATGAAAAACTGTTTTTT.

The chain carries TRBV28 and TRBJ1-3; D may be TRBD1 (6 bases). Germline lookup yields CDR1 MDHEN and CDR2 SYDVKM. CDR3 length: 15 residues. V was trimmed by 3 bases and J by 8 bases, leaving 17 bases between them. The CDR3 region is CASSLPGDNIDTIYF. CDR3 nucleotides: TGTGCCAGCAGTTTGCCAGGGGATAATATAGACACCATATATTTT.

CDR3 sequence: CASSQAIGPGYTF. CDR3 nucleotides: TGTGCCAGCAGCCAAGCTATTGGGCCTGGCTACACCTTC. The V gene is TRBV4-2, the J gene TRBJ1-2; D unresolved. The germline V and J ends were trimmed by 1 base and 7 bases, with 10 bases remaining between them. Germline V gene lookup returns CDR1 LGHNA and CDR2 YNFKEQ. The CDR3 loop spans 13 amino acids.

The V call is TRBV23-1, the J call TRBJ1-1; a weak D match, TRBD1 (5 bases). TRBV23-1 is filed as an ORF, its function uncertain. V gave up 3 bases and J gave up 5 bases, with 19 bases separating them. CDR3 size: 16 residues. CDR3 protein: CASSHPYFDRETEAFF. The CDR3 DNA follows: TGCGCCAGCAGTCATCCATACTTCGACAGAGAAACTGAAGCTTTCTTT.

This sequence joins TRBV7-2 and TRBJ2-7; D might be TRBD2 (6 bases). The V gene's germline CDR1 is SGHTA and CDR2 FQGNSA. Trimming cost V 5 bases and J 3 bases, with 17 bases left between them. The CDR3 extends over 15 amino acids. The DNA of the CDR3 is TGTGCCAGCAGCCCGACTAGTTTTTCATACTACGAGCAGTACTTC. It codes for CASSPTSFSYYEQYF. Complete variable domain (other parts from reference TRBV7-2 and TRBJ2-7): GAGVSQSPSNKVTEKGKDVELRCDPISGHTALYWYRQSLGQGLEFLIYFQGNSAPDKSGLPSDRFSAERTGGSVSTLTIQRTQQEDSAVYLCASSPTSFSYYEQYFGPGTRLTVT.

The chain employs TRBV10-2 and TRBJ1-4; 9 nucleotides line up with TRBD1. The germline CDR1 and CDR2 sequences are WSHSY and SAAADI. Unmatched junction bases numbered 9, after V lost 2 bases and J lost 8 bases. The CDR3 contains 16 residues. CDR3 DNA sequence: TGCGCCAGCAGTGAGAGCTCCGGGACAGGGAACGAAAAACTGTTTTTT. As protein: CASSESSGTGNEKLFF.

The chain carries TRBV28 and TRBJ2-7; 7 bases fit TRBD2. The CDR3 is made up of 15 amino acids. The V segment lost 5 bases and the J segment 4 bases; nucleotides outside the gene matches: 11. Germline V CDR1 and CDR2: MDHEN, SYDVKM. CDR3 nucleotides: TGTGCCAGCAGTCGGGGCGGGAGAGGGCCTTACGAGCAGTACTTC. It is translated as CASSRGGRGPYEQYF.

The chain has TRBV18 and TRBJ1-1; the match to TRBD1 covers 7 bases. The CDR3 has 15 residues. Looked up from germline, CDR1 is KGHSH and CDR2 is LQKENI. V was clipped by 4 bases and J by 0 bases; unmatched bases: 5. The CDR3 protein is CASSLTGQLNTEAFF. In nucleotides, the CDR3 is TGTGCCAGCTCACTAACGGGACAGTTGAACACTGAAGCTTTCTTT.

The chain is built from TRBV11-2 and TRBJ1-5; a weak D match, TRBD1 (6 bases). The germline V gene has CDR1 SGHAT and CDR2 FQNNGV. There are 15 residues in the CDR3. V was trimmed by 3 bases and J by 5 bases, leaving 14 bases between them. This chain's CDR3 is CASSFRTSGDQPQHF. The CDR3 region has the DNA TGTGCCAGCAGCTTTCGGACCTCAGGGGATCAGCCCCAGCATTTT.

The genes are TRBV18 and TRBJ1-5; possibly TRBD1 for D (5 bases). Germline V lookup: CDR1 KGHSH, CDR2 LQKENI. V lost 4 bases and J 7 bases, leaving 14 bases between the germline ends. The CDR3 contains 14 residues. CDR3: CASSLQGGRQPQHF. CDR3 nucleotides: TGTGCCAGCTCACTCCAGGGCGGCCGCCAGCCCCAGCATTTT.

This clone was seen a handful of times. V is TRBV19 and J is TRBJ1-5, with D tentatively TRBD1 (5 bases). Germline V gene lookup returns CDR1 LNHDA and CDR2 SQIVND (reference sequence). The CDR3 is made up of 14 amino acids. Trimming took 8 bases from V and 0 from J, leaving 11 bases between them. CDR3 sequence reads: CASYGGNSNQPQHF. DNA for the CDR3: TGTGCCAGTTACGGGGGAAATAGCAATCAGCCCCAGCATTTT.

The gene calls are TRBV27 and TRBJ1-1; 7 bases align to TRBD1. The ends lost 3 bases at V and 8 bases at J; junction bases unmatched: 6. The CDR3 sequence is 13 residues long. Per the germline V gene, CDR1 is MNHEY and CDR2 is SMNVEV (reference sequence). The CDR3 is CASSFQGGPEAFF. CDR3 nucleotides: TGTGCCAGCAGTTTCCAGGGGGGCCCAGAAGCTTTCTTT.